This TCR beta chain comes out of a study of blood T cell repertoires in COVID-19. The method was immunoSEQ multiplex PCR; TCRdb's version includes in-frame clones alone and lacks a portion of them. The data hold approximately 210,000 clones, with 92% observed a single time. Trimming at V came to 1 base and at J to 4 bases, leaving 11 bases not matched to a gene. Germline-derived CDR1 and CDR2 are MNHNS and SASEGT. This CDR3 region has 17 residues. The chain uses TRBV6-1 and TRBJ2-7; 9 bases are a match to TRBD2. Sequenced: peripheral blood. This clonotype was obtained from a man in his thirties or forties with acute or convalescent COVID-19. The CDR3 sequence is CASSEVGLAGVAYEQYF. Written as DNA, the CDR3 is TGTGCCAGCAGTGAAGTGGGGTTAGCGGGAGTTGCGTACGAGCAGTACTTC.